In its sample, the clone carrying this T cell receptor (beta chain) was seen many times. Its target is unknown. Germline-derived CDR1 and CDR2 are SQVTM and ANQGSEA. The ends lost 8 bases at V and 4 bases at J; junction bases unmatched: 5. The CDR3 runs to 11 residues. The entry originates in a study of blood T cells in healthy people across ages. Study-wide findings and caveats: Percentage of naive T cells showed a strong correlation with TCR beta diversity. The unknown donor CMV status may have confounded expanded clonotype changes.

The use of a sample-barcoded 5' primer and a J-beta primer mix characterized a second PCR of about 6 to 11 cycles. TCRdb reprocessed the 5' RACE reads via MiXCR and lists one record per CDR3 protein. The sample shows fewer than 650,000 distinct CDR3 sequences, approximately 26% of them seen only once. Another study also made use of these data, one on T cells of mothers and their children. That work states: Each mother gave over 8 million TCR beta CDR3 reads; each child, several million.

This clonotype originated in a boy aged 2 to 9 in good health. This chain connects TRBV29-1 to TRBJ2-7; 7 bases agree with TRBD1. Sequences were obtained from blood. The CDR3 spells CSSLTGYEQYF. The CDR3 nucleotides are TGCAGCTCTCTGACAGGGTACGAGCAGTACTTC.